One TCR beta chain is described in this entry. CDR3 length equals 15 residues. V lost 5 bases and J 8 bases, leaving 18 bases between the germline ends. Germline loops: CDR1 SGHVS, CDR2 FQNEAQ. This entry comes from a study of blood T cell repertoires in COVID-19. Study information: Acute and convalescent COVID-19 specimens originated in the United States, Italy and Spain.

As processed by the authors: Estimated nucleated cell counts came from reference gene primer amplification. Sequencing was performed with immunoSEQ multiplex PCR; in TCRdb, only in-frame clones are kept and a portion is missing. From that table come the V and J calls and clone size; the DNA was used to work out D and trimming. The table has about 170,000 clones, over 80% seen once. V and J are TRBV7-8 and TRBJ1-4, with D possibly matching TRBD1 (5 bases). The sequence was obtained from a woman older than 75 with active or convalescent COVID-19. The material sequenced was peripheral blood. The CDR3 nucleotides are TGTGCCAGCAGCCCGGCTGGAGGGGTGAGAGAAAAACTGTTTTTT. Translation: CASSPAGGVREKLFF.